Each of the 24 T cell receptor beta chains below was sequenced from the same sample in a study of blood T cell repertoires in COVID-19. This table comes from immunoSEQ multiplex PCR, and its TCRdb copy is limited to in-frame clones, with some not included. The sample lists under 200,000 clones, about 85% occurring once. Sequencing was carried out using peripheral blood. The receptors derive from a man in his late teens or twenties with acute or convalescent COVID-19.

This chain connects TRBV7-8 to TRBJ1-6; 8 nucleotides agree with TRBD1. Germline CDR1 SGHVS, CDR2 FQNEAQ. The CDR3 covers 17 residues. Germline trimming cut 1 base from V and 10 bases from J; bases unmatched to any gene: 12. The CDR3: CASSLGVGQGGGSPLHF. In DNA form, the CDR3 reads TGTGCCAGCAGCTTAGGGGTAGGACAGGGAGGGGGATCACCCCTCCACTTT. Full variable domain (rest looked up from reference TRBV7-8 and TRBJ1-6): GAGVSQSPRYKVAKRGQDVALRCDPISGHVSLFWYQQALGQGPEFLTYFQNEAQLDKSGLPSDRFFAERPEGSVSTLKIQRTQQEDSAVYLCASSLGVGQGGGSPLHFGNGTRLTVT.

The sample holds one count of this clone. The CDR3 region is CAWSTLIPRWDKGKLDYGYTF. Here the CDR3 DNA reads TGTGCCTGGAGTACCCTCATCCCGCGGTGGGACAAAGGAAAGCTAGACTATGGCTACACCTTC. This chain uses TRBV30 with TRBJ1-2; D is possibly TRBD1 (6 bases). The CDR3 totals 21 residues. The germline V gene encodes CDR1 GTSNPN and CDR2 SVGIG (reference sequence). V lost 2 bases and J lost 3, with 34 bases in between.

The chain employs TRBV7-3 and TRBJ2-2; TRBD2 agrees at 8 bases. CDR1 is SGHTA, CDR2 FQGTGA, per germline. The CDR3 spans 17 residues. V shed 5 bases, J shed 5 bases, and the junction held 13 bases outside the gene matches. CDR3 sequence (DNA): TGTGCCAGCAGCCCTACCCCGGGAGGGGGAGGTACCGGGGAGCTGTTTTTT. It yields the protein CASSPTPGGGGTGELFF.

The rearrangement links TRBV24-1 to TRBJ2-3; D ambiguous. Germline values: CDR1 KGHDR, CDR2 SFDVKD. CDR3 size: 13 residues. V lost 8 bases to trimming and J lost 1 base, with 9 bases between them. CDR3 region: CATTSRGTDTQYF. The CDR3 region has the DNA TGTGCCACCACCTCGCGTGGCACAGATACGCAGTATTTT.

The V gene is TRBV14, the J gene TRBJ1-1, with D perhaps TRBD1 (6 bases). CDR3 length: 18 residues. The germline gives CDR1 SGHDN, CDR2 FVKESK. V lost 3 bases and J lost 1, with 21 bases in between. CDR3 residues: CASSHPSPGTSGNTEAFF. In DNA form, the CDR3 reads TGTGCCAGCAGCCACCCATCCCCAGGGACAAGTGGGAACACTGAAGCTTTCTTT.

The chain's CDR3 is CASSLGGLSSYNSPLHF. The CDR3 DNA reads as TGCGCCAGCAGCTTGGGAGGACTTAGCTCCTATAATTCACCCCTCCACTTT. The chain carries TRBV5-1 and TRBJ1-6; D unresolved. Germline V gene lookup returns CDR1 SGHRS and CDR2 YFSETQ. CDR3 length: 17 residues. The V end was cut by 0 bases, the J end by 0 bases, with 10 bases between.

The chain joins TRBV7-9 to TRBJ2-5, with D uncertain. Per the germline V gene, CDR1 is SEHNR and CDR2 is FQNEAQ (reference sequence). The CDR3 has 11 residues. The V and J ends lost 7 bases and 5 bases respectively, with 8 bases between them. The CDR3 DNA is TGTGCCAGCACCCCTAAGGAGACCCAGTACTTC. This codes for CASTPKETQYF.

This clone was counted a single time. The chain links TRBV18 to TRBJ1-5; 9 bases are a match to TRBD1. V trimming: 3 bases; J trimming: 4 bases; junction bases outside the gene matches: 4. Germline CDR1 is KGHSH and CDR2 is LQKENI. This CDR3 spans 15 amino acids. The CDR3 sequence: CASSPKTGGNQPQHF. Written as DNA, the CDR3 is TGTGCCAGCTCACCGAAGACAGGGGGGAATCAGCCCCAGCATTTT.

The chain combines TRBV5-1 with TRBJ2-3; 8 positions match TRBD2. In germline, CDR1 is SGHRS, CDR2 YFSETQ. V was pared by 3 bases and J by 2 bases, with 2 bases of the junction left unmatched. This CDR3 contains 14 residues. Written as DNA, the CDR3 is TGCGCCAGCAGCTCCGGGGGGGTCACAGATACGCAGTATTTT. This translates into CASSSGGVTDTQYF.

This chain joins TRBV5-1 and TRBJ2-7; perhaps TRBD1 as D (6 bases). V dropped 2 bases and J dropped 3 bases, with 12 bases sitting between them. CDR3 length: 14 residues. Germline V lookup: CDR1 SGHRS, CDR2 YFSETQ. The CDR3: CASSLQGDYYEQYF. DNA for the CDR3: TGCGCCAGCAGCTTACAGGGAGATTACTACGAGCAGTACTTC.

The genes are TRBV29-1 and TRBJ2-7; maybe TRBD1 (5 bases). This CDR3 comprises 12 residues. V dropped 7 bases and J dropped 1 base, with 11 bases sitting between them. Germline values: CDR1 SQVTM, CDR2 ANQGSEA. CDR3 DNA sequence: TGCAGCGACTACAGGCATTCCTACGAGCAGTACGTC. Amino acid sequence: CSDYRHSYEQYV.

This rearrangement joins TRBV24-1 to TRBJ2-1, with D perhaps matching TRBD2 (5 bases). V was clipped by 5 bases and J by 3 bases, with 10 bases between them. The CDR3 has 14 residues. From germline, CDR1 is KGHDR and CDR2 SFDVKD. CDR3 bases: TGTGCCACCAGTGTCGTCGGGGACTACAATGAGCAGTTCTTC. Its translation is CATSVVGDYNEQFF.

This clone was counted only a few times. The CDR3, as DNA: TGTGCCAGTAGTATAGGACAGGGGAACACTGAAGCTTTCTTT. Protein sequence: CASSIGQGNTEAFF. The chain couples TRBV19 to TRBJ1-1; 7 bases are a match to TRBD1. The germline CDR1 and CDR2 sequences are LNHDA and SQIVND (reference sequence). The CDR3 extends over 14 amino acids. With 1 base clipped from V and 1 base from J, the junction kept 0 bases outside the gene matches.

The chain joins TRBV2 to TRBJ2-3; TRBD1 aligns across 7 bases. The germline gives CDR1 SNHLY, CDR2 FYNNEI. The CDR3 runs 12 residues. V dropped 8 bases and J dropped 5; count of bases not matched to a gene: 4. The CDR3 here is CASERQGDTQYF. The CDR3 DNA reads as TGTGCCAGCGAGCGACAGGGAGATACGCAGTATTTT.

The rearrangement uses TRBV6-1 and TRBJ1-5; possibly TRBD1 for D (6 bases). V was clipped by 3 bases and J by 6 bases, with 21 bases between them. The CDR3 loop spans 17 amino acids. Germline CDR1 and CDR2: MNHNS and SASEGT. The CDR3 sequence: CASSDFLGAPGSQPQHF. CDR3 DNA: TGTGCCAGCAGTGACTTTTTGGGGGCCCCGGGGAGTCAGCCCCAGCATTTT.

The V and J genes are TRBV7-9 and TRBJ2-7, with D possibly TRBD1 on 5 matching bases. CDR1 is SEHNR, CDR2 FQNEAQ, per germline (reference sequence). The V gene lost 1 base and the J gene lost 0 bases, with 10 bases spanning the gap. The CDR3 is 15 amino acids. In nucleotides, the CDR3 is TGTGCCAGCAGCTTAGAAGGGGCCCGCTCCTACGAGCAGTACGTC. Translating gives CASSLEGARSYEQYV.

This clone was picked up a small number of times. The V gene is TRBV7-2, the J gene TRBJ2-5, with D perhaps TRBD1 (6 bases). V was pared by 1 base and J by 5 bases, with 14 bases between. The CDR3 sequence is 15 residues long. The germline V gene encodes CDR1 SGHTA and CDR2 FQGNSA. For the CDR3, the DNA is TGTGCCAGCAGCTTAGATGGGGGCCTAACGGAGACCCAGTACTTC. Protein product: CASSLDGGLTETQYF. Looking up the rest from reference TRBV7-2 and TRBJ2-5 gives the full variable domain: GAGVSQSPSNKVTEKGKDVELRCDPISGHTALYWYRQSLGQGLEFLIYFQGNSAPDKSGLPSDRFSAERTGGSVSTLTIQRTQQEDSAVYLCASSLDGGLTETQYFGPGTRLLVL.

CDR3 amino acids: CASSQVDRHEQYF. CDR3 sequence (DNA): TGTGCCAGCAGCCAGGTAGACAGGCACGAGCAGTACTTC. V and J are TRBV14 and TRBJ2-7; tentatively, D is TRBD1 (6 bases). The length of the CDR3 is 13 residues. CDR1 and CDR2 (germline): SGHDN, FVKESK. Trimming removed 3 bases at V and 5 bases at J, with 11 bases between.

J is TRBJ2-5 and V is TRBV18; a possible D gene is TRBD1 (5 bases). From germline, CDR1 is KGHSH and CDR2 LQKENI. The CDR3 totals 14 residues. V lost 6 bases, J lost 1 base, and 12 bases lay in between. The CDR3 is CASSQGQRQETQYF. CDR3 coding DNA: TGTGCCAGCTCCCAGGGTCAGCGCCAAGAGACCCAGTACTTC.

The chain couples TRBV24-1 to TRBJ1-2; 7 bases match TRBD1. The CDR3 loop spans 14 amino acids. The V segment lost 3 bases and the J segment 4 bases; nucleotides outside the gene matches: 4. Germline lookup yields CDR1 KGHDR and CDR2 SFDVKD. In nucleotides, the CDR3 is TGTGCCACCAGTGATCCCGGGACAGTCTATGGCTACACCTTC. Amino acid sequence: CATSDPGTVYGYTF.

The CDR3 coding sequence is TGTGCCAGCAGCTCAGCCACAGGGCTGTGGGGGCAAGAGACCCAGTACTTC. It yields the protein CASSSATGLWGQETQYF. The chain couples TRBV7-9 to TRBJ2-5; D is perhaps TRBD1 (6 bases). This CDR3 is 17 amino acids long. The V gene's germline CDR1 is SEHNR and CDR2 FQNEAQ (reference sequence). Trimming took off 4 bases at V and 2 bases at J, with 20 bases between the two ends. Based on the CDR3 plus reference TRBV7-9 and TRBJ2-5, the full variable domain is DTGVSQNPRHKITKRGQNVTFRCDPISEHNRLYWYRQTLGQGPEFLTYFQNEAQLEKSRLLSDRFSAERPKGSFSTLEIQRTEQGDSAMYLCASSSATGLWGQETQYFGPGTRLLVL.

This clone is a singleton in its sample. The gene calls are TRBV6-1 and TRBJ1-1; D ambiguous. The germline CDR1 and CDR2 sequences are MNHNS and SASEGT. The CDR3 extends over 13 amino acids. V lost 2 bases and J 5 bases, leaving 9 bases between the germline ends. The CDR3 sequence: CASSEIRLTEAFF. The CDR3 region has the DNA TGTGCCAGCAGTGAAATAAGACTTACTGAAGCTTTCTTT.

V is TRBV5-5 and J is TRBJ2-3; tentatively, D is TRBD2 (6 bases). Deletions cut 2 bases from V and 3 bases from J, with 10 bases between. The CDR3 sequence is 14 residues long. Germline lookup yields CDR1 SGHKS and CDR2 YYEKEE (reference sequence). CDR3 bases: TGTGCCAGCAGCTTTCAGGGAGGTACAGATACGCAGTATTTT. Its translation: CASSFQGGTDTQYF.

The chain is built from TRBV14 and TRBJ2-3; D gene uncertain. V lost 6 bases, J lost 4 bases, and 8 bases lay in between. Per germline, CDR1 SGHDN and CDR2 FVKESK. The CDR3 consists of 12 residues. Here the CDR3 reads CASSSVSDTQYF. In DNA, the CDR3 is TGTGCCAGCAGTTCTGTGTCAGATACGCAGTATTTT.